The 10 T cell receptor beta chains below come from one sample, sequenced in a study of blood T cells in healthy people across ages. For the second PCR, which ran for about 6 to 11 cycles, a sample-barcoded 5' primer and a J-beta primer mix were used. TCRdb re-derived calls from the 5' RACE reads in MiXCR, one entry per CDR3 protein. Among some 760,000 distinct CDR3 sequences listed, approximately 25% were seen once. These data were likewise used in another study, on T cells of mothers and their children.

The sample comprised blood. Receptors originate from a boy younger than 18 in good health.

This clonotype was found a few times. The genes are TRBV6-5 and TRBJ2-7; D is unresolved. In germline, CDR1 is MNHEY, CDR2 SVGAGI. The length of the CDR3 is 15 residues. The V end lost 3 bases, the J end lost 7 bases, and 19 bases lay between the germline ends. This chain's CDR3 is CASSYGPGVSWEQYF. In DNA, the CDR3 is TGTGCCAGCAGTTATGGGCCAGGAGTTTCTTGGGAGCAGTACTTC.

The CDR3 DNA reads as TGTGCCAGCAGCTGGGGGGAAAACGAGCAGTACTTC. The encoded protein is CASSWGENEQYF. The J gene is TRBJ2-7, the V gene TRBV6-2 or TRBV6-3; a possible D gene is TRBD2 (6 bases). CDR1 is MNHEY, CDR2 SVGEGT, per germline. The CDR3 is 12 amino acids. Trimming took 6 bases from V and 5 from J, leaving 11 bases between them.

This chain links TRBV20-1 with TRBJ2-7; 12 bases are a match to TRBD2. From germline, CDR1 is DFQATT and CDR2 SNEGSKA (reference sequence). The V gene end was trimmed by 5 bases and the J gene end by 2 bases; junction bases not matched to a gene: 4. The CDR3 totals 14 residues. The CDR3 reads CSARLAGATYEQYF. The DNA for the CDR3 is TGCAGTGCTCGACTAGCGGGGGCCACCTACGAGCAGTACTTC.

This clonotype has only a few counts. V gene TRBV20-1 combines with J gene TRBJ1-4; 7 positions match TRBD1. V trimming: 6 bases; J trimming: 5 bases; junction bases outside the gene matches: 12. This CDR3 comprises 15 residues. Germline CDR1 DFQATT, CDR2 SNEGSKA (reference sequence). For the CDR3, the DNA is TGCAGTGCGATTACGCCGGGACAGTTAAATGAAAAACTGTTTTTT. Its protein is CSAITPGQLNEKLFF.

This clonotype was detected a few times. The chain joins TRBV9 to TRBJ1-4; 8 bases agree with TRBD1. V dropped 2 bases and J dropped 6; count of bases not matched to a gene: 9. This CDR3 has 16 amino acids. Germline CDR1 is SGDLS and CDR2 is YYNGEE. CDR3 sequence: CASSVSPGGYDEKLFF. The CDR3 DNA sequence: TGTGCCAGCAGCGTTTCTCCAGGGGGCTACGATGAAAAACTGTTTTTT.

The chain links TRBV9 to TRBJ2-3; D ambiguous. Germline CDR1 reads SGDLS; CDR2 reads YYNGEE. The V gene lost 0 bases and the J gene lost 5 bases, with 13 bases spanning the gap. The CDR3 extends over 15 amino acids. Written as DNA, the CDR3 is TGTGCCAGCAGCGTAGGTGGAGAGGTGGGAGATACGCAGTATTTT. Encoded protein: CASSVGGEVGDTQYF.

This clonotype was observed a handful of times. The chain's CDR3 is CSARGERGAPLNTQYF. Written as DNA, the CDR3 is TGCAGTGCTAGGGGGGAGCGGGGGGCACCCTTAAATACGCAGTATTTT. The V gene is TRBV20-1, the J gene TRBJ2-3; 9 nucleotides align to TRBD2. V was pared by 3 bases and J by 7 bases, with 14 bases of the junction left unmatched. CDR3 length: 16 residues. Per germline, CDR1 DFQATT and CDR2 SNEGSKA (reference sequence).

This clonotype was counted between two and nine times. The chain employs TRBV12-3 or TRBV12-4 and TRBJ1-1; no clear D gene. The CDR3 runs 15 residues. With 6 bases removed from V and 2 bases from J, the gap between germline ends came to 16 bases. The CDR3 region has the DNA TGTGCCAGCAGGTCCCGGAGTGGTAAAAACACTGAAGCTTTCTTT. Protein product: CASRSRSGKNTEAFF.

In its sample, this clonotype was seen a few times. The CDR3 bases are TGCAGCGTTGAACTTGCCTCCTACGAGCAGTACTTC. It is translated as CSVELASYEQYF. This rearrangement joins TRBV29-1 to TRBJ2-7, with no clear D. V lost 2 bases, J lost 0 bases, and 5 bases lay in between. Germline V CDR1 and CDR2: SQVTM, ANQGSEA. The CDR3 is 12 residues long.

This clonotype appeared many times. The chain is built from TRBV29-1 and TRBJ2-1; tentatively, D is TRBD2 (5 bases). V lost 7 bases, J lost 7 bases, and 17 bases lay in between. Looked up from germline, CDR1 is SQVTM and CDR2 is ANQGSEA. CDR3 length equals 13 residues. In nucleotides, the CDR3 is TGCAGCGCCGTACCCTCAGGCGGGAATGAGCAGTTCTTC. Its protein is CSAVPSGGNEQFF.